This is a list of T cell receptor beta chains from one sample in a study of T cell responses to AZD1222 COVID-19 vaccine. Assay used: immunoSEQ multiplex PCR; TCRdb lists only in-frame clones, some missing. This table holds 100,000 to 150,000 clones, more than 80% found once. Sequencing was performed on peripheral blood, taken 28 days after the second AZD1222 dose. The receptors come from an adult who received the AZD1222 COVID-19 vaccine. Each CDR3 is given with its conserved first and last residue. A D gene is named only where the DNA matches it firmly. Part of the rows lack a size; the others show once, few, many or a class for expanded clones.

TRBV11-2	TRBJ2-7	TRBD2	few	CASSLDLSGGVHEQYF	TGTGCCAGCAGCTTAGATCTTAGCGGGGGGGTCCACGAGCAGTACTTC
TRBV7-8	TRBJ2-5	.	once	CASSLVLGRRGETQYF	TGTGCCAGCAGCTTAGTTTTGGGCAGAAGGGGAGAGACCCAGTACTTC
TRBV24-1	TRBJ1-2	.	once	CATSDRSILDSHYGYTF	TGTGCCACCAGTGATCGCTCTATCCTTGACAGTCACTATGGCTACACCTTC
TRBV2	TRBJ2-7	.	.	CASRPGPSGYEQYF	TGTGCCAGCAGACCGGGACCGAGTGGCTACGAGCAGTACTTC
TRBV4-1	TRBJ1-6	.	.	CASSPLAVLSPLHF	TGCGCCAGCAGCCCCCTGGCAGTTCTTTCACCCCTCCACTTT
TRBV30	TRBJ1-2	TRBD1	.	CAVHRDRAIREGYTF	TGTGCCGTACACCGGGACAGGGCGATAAGAGAGGGCTACACCTTC
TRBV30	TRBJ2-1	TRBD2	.	CAWSGTSGNYNEQFF	TGTGCCTGGAGTGGGACTAGCGGGAACTACAATGAGCAGTTCTTC
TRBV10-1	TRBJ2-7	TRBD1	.	CASAGTGNGEQYF	TGCGCCAGCGCCGGGACAGGGAATGGCGAGCAGTACTTC
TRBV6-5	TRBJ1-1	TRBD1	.	CASSAGQGNTEAFF	TGTGCCAGCAGCGCGGGACAGGGGAACACTGAAGCTTTCTTT
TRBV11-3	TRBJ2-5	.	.	CASSLVGSGQETQYF	TGTGCCAGCAGCTTAGTGGGTAGCGGCCAAGAGACCCAGTACTTC